This TCR beta chain was sequenced in a study of cytomegalovirus exposure and HLA in healthy donors. Trimming stripped 3 bases from V and 3 bases from J, with 9 bases between. The CDR3 loop spans 13 amino acids. Germline V gene data show CDR1 as MNHEY and CDR2 as SMNVEV (reference sequence). Turning to this clone: No antigen is known for it.

13 Jbeta primers and 60 Vbeta primers were used for the PCR. The protocol was immunoSEQ multiplex PCR, while the TCRdb copy is restricted to in-frame clones and leaves out a portion. The sample records around 190,000 clones, roughly nine tenths being singletons. Whole-study findings and limits: Cytomegalovirus association was listed for 150 to 200 TCR beta chains.

The sequence came from a boy aged 2 to 9 in good health and CMV-seronegative. Sequenced input: PBMCs. J is TRBJ2-7 and V is TRBV27; unclear D gene. CDR3 in amino acids: CASSLNSFYEQYF. The CDR3 nucleotides read TGTGCCAGCAGTTTGAACAGCTTCTACGAGCAGTACTTC.